These 32 T cell receptor beta chains came from one sample sequenced in a study of regulatory T cells in long-lasting Graves disease. Time point: persistent/refractory GD, antithyroid drugs over 5 years with positive TRAb. RNA isolated from PBMCs was used to make the TCR library. To make TCR beta libraries, researchers used iRepertoire HTBI primers and Arm-PCR of CDR3 regions. TCRdb redid the calling of the multiplex PCR reads with MiXCR, one entry per CDR3 protein. In the table there are some 370,000 distinct CDR3 sequences, roughly 20% of which are singletons. Specimen: peripheral blood mononuclear cells (PBMCs), collected when the disease was refractory, from a patient treated with antithyroid drugs. These receptors originate from a female donor with Graves disease.

The chain has TRBV20-1 and TRBJ2-5; 8 bases match TRBD2. Germline trimming cut 6 bases from V and 5 bases from J; bases unmatched to any gene: 14. The length of the CDR3 is 15 residues. Germline-derived CDR1 and CDR2 are DFQATT and SNEGSKA (reference sequence). CDR3 bases: TGCAGTGCCAAACTTAGCGGGACTGCCGGGGAGACCCAGTACTTC. This encodes CSAKLSGTAGETQYF.

This clonotype was counted many times. The J gene is TRBJ2-5, the V gene TRBV28; D remains ambiguous. This CDR3 contains 13 residues. V lost 4 bases and J 3 bases, leaving 9 bases between the germline ends. In germline, CDR1 is MDHEN, CDR2 SYDVKM. CDR3 sequence reads: CASSSGVKETQYF. The CDR3 nucleotides are TGTGCCAGCAGTTCTGGCGTCAAAGAGACCCAGTACTTC.

This clonotype has at least ten counts. The J gene is TRBJ2-5, the V gene TRBV28; either TRBD1 or TRBD2 may fit D (5 bases each). This CDR3 contains 17 residues. V shed 4 bases and J shed 2 bases, with 20 bases lying between them. The V gene's germline CDR1 is MDHEN and CDR2 SYDVKM. This CDR3 reads CASSSARGALSQETQYF. In nucleotides, the CDR3 is TGTGCCAGCAGTTCCGCCCGAGGGGCCCTAAGTCAAGAGACCCAGTACTTC.

This clonotype was picked up a small number of times. V and J are TRBV11-2 and TRBJ1-2; D is unresolved. Germline V gives CDR1 SGHAT, CDR2 FQNNGV. This CDR3 has 14 residues. V was shortened by 6 bases and J by 8 bases, with 19 bases between the two germline ends. CDR3 bases: TGTGCCAGCAGTACTACTACCCTTCCCTCCGGCTACACCTTC. Translating it yields CASSTTTLPSGYTF.

This clonotype was picked up a small number of times. V gene TRBV18 combines with J gene TRBJ1-1; 7 bases are a match to TRBD1. The CDR3 is 14 residues long. Trimming at V came to 5 bases and at J to 2 bases, leaving 5 bases not matched to a gene. CDR1 and CDR2 (germline): KGHSH, LQKENI. The DNA for the CDR3 is TGTGCCAGCTCAACACAGGGGATAAACACTGAAGCTTTCTTT. Its translation: CASSTQGINTEAFF.

A word on this clonotype: Being one base from a much bigger clone, this may be a read error. This chain joins TRBV11-1 and TRBJ2-7; D is undetermined. Germline V gives CDR1 SGHAT, CDR2 FQDESV (reference sequence). This CDR3 has 16 residues. CDR3 DNA: TGTGCCAGCAGCTTCCAGCTGGGGAAGATGTCCTACGAGCGGTACTTC. Translating gives CASSFQLGKMSYERYF.

This clonotype was observed many times. The chain uses TRBV20-1 and TRBJ2-5, with D possibly TRBD2 on 5 matching bases. CDR1 is DFQATT, CDR2 SNEGSKA, per germline (reference sequence). The CDR3 contains 12 residues. Deletions cut 6 bases from V and 1 base from J, with 9 bases between. This CDR3 is CSAEASQETQYF. CDR3 bases: TGCAGTGCGGAGGCCAGCCAAGAGACCCAGTACTTC.

This clonotype was detected only once. The rearrangement joins TRBV7-2 to TRBJ2-3, with D possibly TRBD2 on 5 matching bases. This CDR3 has 15 residues. The V end lost 5 bases, the J end lost 3 bases, and 15 bases lay between the germline ends. CDR1 and CDR2 (germline): SGHTA, FQGNSA. The chain's CDR3 is CASSQVRRATDTQYF. The CDR3 bases are TGTGCCAGCAGCCAAGTAAGGCGGGCGACAGATACGCAGTATTTT.

The chain uses TRBV7-6 and TRBJ2-2, with unresolved D. Germline CDR1 SGHVS, CDR2 FNYEAQ. V was trimmed by 5 bases and J by 3 bases, leaving 7 bases between them. The CDR3 sequence is 13 residues long. CDR3 coding DNA: TGTGCCAGCAGCACCCCCCACACCGGGGAGCTGTTTTTT. This gives the protein CASSTPHTGELFF.

The chain couples TRBV29-1 to TRBJ1-2, with D perhaps TRBD1 (5 bases). This CDR3 has 14 residues. Germline CDR1 reads SQVTM; CDR2 reads ANQGSEA. V gave up 3 bases and J gave up 8 bases, with 19 bases separating them. The CDR3 sequence is CSVDPGLVKYGYTF. The CDR3 DNA is TGCAGCGTTGATCCGGGGCTAGTCAAGTACGGCTACACCTTC.

The table lists this clonotype with a few counts. This clone may be a read error of a much larger clone one base away. This chain connects TRBV30 to TRBJ1-6, with D perhaps TRBD1 (5 bases). Germline V CDR1 and CDR2: GTSNPN, SVGIG (reference sequence). This CDR3 is built from 15 residues. In nucleotides, the CDR3 is TGTGCCCGGAGACCCAGGACACTCGGGAATTCACCCCTCCACTTT. Translation: CARRPRTLGNSPLHF.

This clonotype was counted between two and nine times. V usage is TRBV20-1 and J usage is TRBJ2-7, with D possibly TRBD1 on 5 matching bases. The germline V gene encodes CDR1 DFQATT and CDR2 SNEGSKA (reference sequence). This CDR3 is built from 12 residues. Deletions cut 4 bases from V and 3 bases from J, with 10 bases between. CDR3: CSAKGQGYEQYF. CDR3 nucleotide sequence: TGCAGTGCTAAAGGCCAGGGCTACGAGCAGTACTTC.

This clonotype was counted ten times or more. V gene TRBV28 combines with J gene TRBJ1-5, with a weak D call TRBD1 (6 bases). The CDR3 is 16 residues long. Germline V gene sequence: CDR1 MDHEN, CDR2 SYDVKM. V gave up 5 bases and J gave up 3 bases, with 17 bases separating them. CDR3 sequence (DNA): TGTGCCAGCAGTACCCCGGACAGAAGGTTCAATCAGCCCCAGCATTTT. Residues: CASSTPDRRFNQPQHF.

The V gene is TRBV12-3 or TRBV12-4, the J gene TRBJ2-1; maybe TRBD2 (6 bases). This CDR3 comprises 16 residues. With 5 bases removed from V and 0 bases from J, the gap between germline ends came to 14 bases. The CDR3 region has the DNA TGTGCCAGCAGTCCCCCGGGACTCAGCTCCTACAATGAGCAGTTCTTC. Protein: CASSPPGLSSYNEQFF.

This clonotype appeared many times. V usage is TRBV20-1 and J usage is TRBJ2-5; D not certain. Trimming cost V 2 bases and J 4 bases, with 5 bases left between them. Germline CDR1 and CDR2: DFQATT and SNEGSKA (reference sequence). There are 11 residues in the CDR3. CDR3: CSARPGETQYF. CDR3 DNA sequence: TGCAGTGCTAGACCGGGAGAGACCCAGTACTTC.

CDR3 bases: TGTGCCAGTAGTGGGGCACAGGGGTGGAATACTGAAGCTTTCTTT. It codes for CASSGAQGWNTEAFF. J is TRBJ1-1 and V is TRBV19; 7 bases match TRBD1. V lost 5 bases, J lost 5 bases, and 11 bases stayed unmatched. Germline lookup yields CDR1 LNHDA and CDR2 SQIVND (reference sequence). The CDR3 loop spans 15 amino acids.

This chain joins TRBV20-1 and TRBJ1-4; no firm D call. The V and J ends lost 6 bases and 10 bases respectively, with 12 bases between them. The CDR3 sequence is 11 residues long. The germline CDR1 and CDR2 sequences are DFQATT and SNEGSKA (reference sequence). In nucleotides, the CDR3 is TGCAGTGCGGCGAGTCTGGCAAAACTGTTTTTT. This gives the protein CSAASLAKLFF.

The chain is built from TRBV30 and TRBJ2-5; 14 bases line up with TRBD2. V dropped 2 bases and J dropped 5; count of bases not matched to a gene: 13. The germline V gene has CDR1 GTSNPN and CDR2 SVGIG (reference sequence). CDR3 size: 18 residues. Here the CDR3 reads CAWSRGMTSGRAGETQYF. The CDR3 region has the DNA TGTGCCTGGAGTAGAGGGATGACTAGCGGGAGGGCCGGGGAGACCCAGTACTTC.

This clonotype has only a few counts. This chain links TRBV2 with TRBJ1-5, with D possibly TRBD1 on 6 matching bases. Germline lookup yields CDR1 SNHLY and CDR2 FYNNEI. V shed 3 bases and J shed 6 bases, with 9 bases lying between them. The CDR3 consists of 13 residues. The CDR3 DNA reads TGTGCCAGCAGTGAGAGGGGGATTCAGCCCCAGCATTTT. It translates to CASSERGIQPQHF.

This clonotype was detected only a few times. This chain links TRBV6-1 with TRBJ2-2, with D unclear. The CDR3 extends over 13 amino acids. The V and J ends lost 0 bases and 6 bases respectively, with 5 bases between them. The germline V gene has CDR1 MNHNS and CDR2 SASEGT. The CDR3, as DNA: TGTGCCAGCAGTGAAGCCCTCTCCGGGGAGCTGTTTTTT. Its protein is CASSEALSGELFF.

This clonotype was recorded many times. The rearrangement joins TRBV15 to TRBJ2-7; D is uncertain. This CDR3 comprises 13 residues. In germline, CDR1 is LNHNV, CDR2 YYDKDF (reference sequence). V was trimmed by 0 bases and J by 7 bases, leaving 10 bases between them. In DNA form, the CDR3 reads TGTGCCACCAGCAGAGATTTTGGGGAAGAGCAGTACTTC. It codes for CATSRDFGEEQYF.

This clonotype is a singleton in its sample. The DNA for the CDR3 is TGTGCCAGCAGCCGAAGGGCGGCAGGGATTACTGAAGCTTTCTTT. It codes for CASSRRAAGITEAFF. This chain joins TRBV7-2 and TRBJ1-1; possible D gene TRBD1, 5 bases. V lost 5 bases and J lost 5, with 18 bases in between. Germline-derived CDR1 and CDR2 are SGHTA and FQGNSA. The CDR3 contains 15 residues.

A few counts support this clonotype. A junction end diverges from the germline sequence, so it may reflect a read error. The chain joins TRBV27 to TRBJ2-2, with 9 bases identical to TRBD2. The CDR3 runs to 13 residues. CDR1 is MNHEY, CDR2 SMNVEV, per germline (reference sequence). CDR3 sequence: CASSGLASGELLF. The CDR3 nucleotides are TGTGCCAGCAGTGGACTAGCGTCCGGGGAGCTGCTTTTT.

The V and J genes are TRBV19 and TRBJ1-2, with D perhaps matching TRBD1 (5 bases). Trimming took off 4 bases at V and 3 bases at J, with 18 bases between the two ends. This CDR3 is 16 amino acids long. In germline, CDR1 is LNHDA, CDR2 SQIVND (reference sequence). This CDR3 is CASSKDRPGGDYGYTF. Written as DNA, the CDR3 is TGTGCCAGTAGTAAGGACCGGCCCGGGGGAGACTATGGCTACACCTTC.

Comments on this clonotype: A much bigger clone sits one base away, suggesting this may be a read error. The chain carries TRBV6-1 and TRBJ1-1; perhaps TRBD1 as D (6 bases). Germline V gene sequence: CDR1 MNHNS, CDR2 SASEGT. This CDR3 is built from 13 residues. V lost 1 base and J lost 11, with 14 bases in between. This chain's CDR3 is CASSEVGGGWAFF. For the CDR3, the DNA is TGTGCCAGCAGTGAAGTGGGCGGGGGCTGGGCTTTCTTT.

This clonotype was observed many times. The J gene is TRBJ2-5, the V gene TRBV2; unclear D gene. Trimming cost V 6 bases and J 2 bases, with 16 bases left between them. The CDR3 is made up of 15 amino acids. Germline CDR1 reads SNHLY; CDR2 reads FYNNEI. CDR3 protein: CASSASYVPQETQYF. In DNA form, the CDR3 reads TGTGCCAGCAGCGCCTCCTATGTACCTCAAGAGACCCAGTACTTC.

This clonotype has more than one count but fewer than ten. The V call is TRBV14, the J call TRBJ2-7, with 7 bases identical to TRBD2. Trimming cost V 0 bases and J 2 bases; bases outside gene matches: 7. CDR3 size: 16 residues. Germline V gene data show CDR1 as SGHDN and CDR2 as FVKESK. The CDR3 sequence is CASSQDRGLLPYEQYF. The CDR3 DNA reads TGTGCCAGCAGCCAAGATCGGGGACTACTCCCCTACGAGCAGTACTTC.

This clonotype was seen a handful of times. V and J are TRBV7-9 and TRBJ1-1; D possibly corresponds to TRBD1 (5 bases). The germline V gene has CDR1 SEHNR and CDR2 FQNEAQ (reference sequence). V lost 4 bases and J lost 2, with 23 bases in between. This CDR3 region has 18 residues. The CDR3 protein is CASSSLRPGTHPNTEAFF. CDR3 coding DNA: TGTGCCAGCAGCTCCCTACGCCCCGGGACGCACCCAAACACTGAAGCTTTCTTT.

This clonotype was found a few times. The V and J genes are TRBV9 and TRBJ2-7; TRBD2 matches 14 bases. The CDR3 has 16 amino acids. V shed 3 bases and J 5 bases; nucleotides not matched to a gene: 7. Germline V gene data show CDR1 as SGDLS and CDR2 as YYNGEE. In DNA, the CDR3 is TGTGCCAGCAGCGCCAAAGGGACTAGCGGGAGCCACGAGCAGTACTTC. It specifies CASSAKGTSGSHEQYF.

As regards this clonotype: It is likely a read error, because the conserved phenylalanine at the end of the CDR3 is missing. The gene calls are TRBV18 and TRBJ2-5; maybe TRBD1 (6 bases). Germline values: CDR1 KGHSH, CDR2 LQKENI. The CDR3 covers 17 residues. Trimming took 3 bases from V and 1 from J, leaving 18 bases between them. This CDR3 reads CASSPLGGRRTQETQYL. CDR3 DNA: TGTGCCAGCTCACCCCTTGGGGGCCGGAGGACCCAAGAGACCCAGTACCTC.

This clonotype was observed many times. The J gene is TRBJ1-2, the V gene TRBV20-1; 8 bases line up with TRBD1. CDR3 length: 11 amino acids. The junction had 4 bases not matched to a gene; V was cut back by 6 bases and J by 7 bases. Germline V CDR1 and CDR2: DFQATT, SNEGSKA (reference sequence). The CDR3 spells CSATGEGGYTF. CDR3 nucleotides: TGCAGTGCGACAGGGGAGGGTGGCTACACCTTC.

This clonotype was observed a handful of times. This sequence joins TRBV20-1 and TRBJ2-5; 9 bases are a match to TRBD2. CDR3 size: 16 residues. Trimming at V came to 3 bases and at J to 4 bases, leaving 12 bases not matched to a gene. Germline V gives CDR1 DFQATT, CDR2 SNEGSKA (reference sequence). CDR3 in amino acids: CSARRGSGRLGETQYF. The CDR3 DNA reads TGCAGTGCTAGGAGGGGCAGCGGGAGGCTCGGAGAGACCCAGTACTTC.